The entry below describes one T cell receptor (beta chain). The specificity of this receptor is unknown. Base qualities are not provided; no much larger clone lies one nucleotide away. The entry originates in a study of cytomegalovirus exposure and HLA in healthy donors (dated 2017 in TCRdb). About the study as a whole: In an earlier analysis of approximately 500 of the donors, 276 Gb of sequence data and just under 120 million unique TCR beta sequences from about 180 million T cells were reported. Among roughly 400 genotyped donors of the cohort, an average of roughly 230,000 unique TCR beta nucleotide sequences was sequenced per donor, of which approximately 18% were non-productive. The study used immunosequencing to profile the T cell repertoires of approximately 640 subjects and linked those repertoires to cytomegalovirus serostatus. HLA typing included class I and class II loci at four-digit resolution. A later genetic analysis took genome-wide SNP genotypes for about 65% of the 666 donors and used that subset as a discovery cohort. Typing coverage varied by locus: about 629-630 donors for A, B, C, DRB1 and DQB1; around 560 for DQA1; around 570 for DPA1; some 470 for DPB1. Because of strong linkage in the cohort, a handful of DR-DQ haplotypes were treated as single units for association and clustering. An earlier analysis of 587 of the donors applied high-throughput TCR beta sequencing to assess whether each TCR beta V gene segment acted as functional or pseudogenic. Donor age, sex, ethnicity and CMV serostatus were collected together with the repertoire data. All discovery cohort repertoires had been generated using a single sequencing platform. Rather than using new phenotypic data, the later analysis identified candidate immune exposures from TCR beta sequences and from how often those sequences occurred across donors. Approximately 300 gigabases of sequencing data and 91 million or so unique TCR sequences made up an early release that covered approximately 620 HLA-typed donors. Among the approximately 400 genotyped donors, around 81% belonged to the genetic ancestry cluster associated with self-reported Caucasian donors. The study was designed to test whether signatures of past pathogen exposure could be identified by cataloging public T cell receptors. Along with the roughly 670-subject first cohort, a separate validation cohort of over 90 different subjects was used. In a later analysis, previously published TCR beta repertoires from 600 to 850 donors were re-analyzed and high-resolution HLA genotyping was added so that TCR occurrence patterns could be studied. To predict cytomegalovirus infection status, the study brought together high-throughput TCR immunosequencing, statistical association of individual TCRs with disease status, and machine learning. Points the paper makes about the study in general: The authors suggested that the approach could potentially be extended to other disease states and immunological phenotypes. Compared with the roughly 700-donor mean, donors in an Asian-associated ancestry cluster had fewer N-insertions in productive TCRs, according to a later genetic analysis. A further reported finding was that TCR beta sequences accurately predicted the HLA-A and HLA-B alleles for most subjects in the first cohort. In an earlier analysis of around 600 of the donors, most TCR beta V segments appeared in productive rearrangements about 87% or about 30% of the time, broadly matching IMGT annotations. According to a later analysis, parvovirus B19, influenza, CMV and Epstein-Barr virus appeared linked to several top co-occurrence clusters. The classifier was reported to diagnose cytomegalovirus status with high specificity and sensitivity in both the original cohort and the validation cohort. Roughly uniform sequencing depth across donors was assumed in presence/absence analyses, although this assumption may not hold. In a later genetic analysis, a missense DCLRE1C variant was associated with V-gene and J-gene trimming of TCR beta chains, and the association was replicated in an independent cohort. Across donors, most TCR sequences were observed very rarely, whereas some public TCRs were present in many individuals. The study listed 164 TCR beta chains as associated with cytomegalovirus. Strong co-occurrence of HLA alleles, especially DR and DQ, made assigning TCR associations to individual alleles difficult. CMV serostatus was the only immune exposure information available for the cohort. In vitro tests confirmed that a few of the cytomegalovirus-associated TCR beta chains recognize cytomegalovirus antigens. The earlier analysis of approximately 540 of the donors excluded 15 to 20 rarely observed V segments, including chromosome 9 orphons, because counts were too low. Correlated functional status among segregating V segments might be attributable to linkage disequilibrium, but an unknown experimental factor could not be ruled out. According to a later analysis, most CMV-associated TCR beta chains appeared to be HLA-restricted, and the HLA associations seemed to be driven largely by CMV exposure. A cluster of highly shared sequence variants was judged likely to represent a technical artifact of the sequencing pipeline. Because the 87-base-pair reads could not distinguish some IMGT-functional V segments, including TRBV6-2 and TRBV6-3, those segments were excluded. This cohort had only TCR beta chains sequenced, and the lack of alpha or paired-chain data limited which features could be detected. A later analysis found that TCR association rates varied across HLA loci, with DRB1 alleles showing the most associated TCRs and HLA-C alleles the fewest. Specific HLA alleles were associated with 15,000 to 20,000 TCR beta sequences at a false discovery rate of 0.05 in a later analysis. In a later analysis, HLA-associated TCR beta chains showed more clonal expansion and lower generation probabilities than non-associated chains that were equally common. Because HLA typing was missing for some donors at each locus, association tests included only the typed subset.

The library came from the immunoSEQ multiplex PCR assay. For the multiplex PCR, a mixture combining 60 forward primers for TCR Vbeta segments and 13 reverse primers for TCR Jbeta segments was used. Amplification of the CDR3 region of rearranged TCR beta genes was performed with a multiplex PCR assay on genomic DNA. Amplified TCR beta libraries were sequenced as 87-base-pair reads on the Illumina HiSeq System. As for the original processing: A later analysis tallied roughly 76 million unique TCR beta chains across the 666 repertoires, and 10 million to 11 million of those chains were shared by two or more donors. To remove PCR and sequencing errors, raw reads were error-corrected and collapsed into unique sequences using a nearest-neighbor algorithm that merged closely related sequences. To assign V, D and J gene segments, CDR3 sequences were aligned to IMGT reference sequences. For a sequence to be retained, at least a six-nucleotide match to both a V gene segment and a J gene segment was required. A rearrangement was called productive if the CDR3 had no stop codons and remained in frame with V and J, and every other rearrangement was called non-productive. Following IMGT convention, CDR3 was defined as the stretch from the second conserved V-encoded cysteine up to the conserved J-encoded phenylalanine. The earlier analysis of about 590 of the donors excluded sequences that lacked an unambiguous match to a single V gene segment. An earlier analysis of around 600 of the donors classified V segments as functional when productive rearrangements were above 56.7% and as segregating when the standard deviation between donors was above 5%. A statistical classification framework was built for diagnosing cytomegalovirus status from the catalog of TCR beta chain sequences. In a later analysis, TCR nucleotide sequences were compared against IMGT/GENE-DB human TR gene sequences so that V and J genes could be assigned. Using the TCRdist pipeline, a later analysis assigned CDR3 sequences along with most-parsimonious VDJ recombination scenarios. A later analysis defined each TCR beta chain by its CDR3 amino acid sequence plus V-gene family, and excluded reads lacking a unique V-gene family. To address suspected cross-contamination and a sequencing artifact, a later analysis removed under 600 highly shared, low-generation-probability nucleotide sequences. In a later analysis, a clonal expansion index for each public chain was calculated from normalized within-repertoire ranks of inferred template counts. Generation probabilities in a later analysis came from a VDJ recombination model fitted to out-of-frame rearrangements, and those results were checked against IGoR. A later analysis scored TCR-TCR, TCR-HLA and TCR-CMV co-occurrence with hypergeometric tests, applying a repertoire-size bias correction to TCR pairs. False discovery rates were estimated in a later analysis by permuting HLA or CMV assignments 20 times. A later analysis grouped co-occurring TCRs with DBSCAN, adding TCRdist sequence similarity when clustering within HLA-allele-positive subsets. Repertoires with fewer than 30,000 or more than 120,000 public chains were left out of co-occurrence clustering, as were five repertoires with anomalous nucleotide sharing. TCRdb took over this immuneACCESS table, retaining in-frame rearrangements with V and J assigned. Such tables are incomplete; in checked studies, under half of the missing clones stem from an unresolved V gene, and the remainder is unexplained. The V and J calls and the clone size are those of that table, but D and trimming were determined from the DNA. The sample has hundreds of thousands of clones on record, approximately 90% of them singletons. The ten largest clones add up to approximately 1% of the sample.

The cohort comprised fewer than 750 healthy bone marrow donors. Cohort members were all nominally healthy when sampled, although unrecorded immune exposures were likely present. The donor tested CMV seronegative and was one of the 352 seronegative cohort members. Each donor provided a peripheral blood sample, and peripheral blood mononuclear cells were used for TCR beta sequencing. The Qiagen DNeasy Blood Extraction Kit was used to extract genomic DNA from the blood cell samples. Via the germline V gene (reference sequence), CDR1 is MNHEY and CDR2 SMNVEV. V drops 2 bases and J drops 1 base, leaving 13 bases in between. The CDR3 starts with the cysteine, ends with the phenylalanine, and has 16 residues. CDR3 DNA only is kept here, 48 bases in frame from base 1.

The sample consisted of PBMCs. The source is a woman aged 18-29 years in good health and CMV-seronegative. The chain is assembled from TRBV27 and TRBJ2-3; tentative D gene TRBD2, with 5 bases matching. The CDR3 region: CASSLLSGLGTDTQYF. The nucleotide sequence reads as follows: TGTGCCAGCAGTTTACTGAGCGGCCTCGGCACAGATACGCAGTATTTT.